This passage covers 10 T cell receptor beta chains from one sample sequenced in a study of T cells expressing NK-cell markers. TCRdb re-called the 5' RACE reads, yielding one record per CDR3 amino acid sequence without DNA. Its table records approximately 110,000 distinct CDR3 sequences. The specimen was blood T cells: a sorted CD56 or NKG2C T cell subset, CD4+ or CD8+ T cells, or bulk PBMC T cells (not recorded which). These receptors all stem from a woman aged 18 to 75 in good health.

J is TRBJ2-5 and V is TRBV13; with no DNA, the TCRdb D assignment of TRBD2 cannot be verified. Germline V gene data show CDR1 as PRHDT and CDR2 as FYEKMQ (reference sequence). This CDR3 is 17 amino acids long. CDR3 amino acids: CASSPAPPGLYQETQYF.

The V gene is TRBV12-3 or TRBV12-4, the J gene TRBJ2-5; TCRdb picks TRBD1, but there is no DNA to check that call. The CDR3 extends over 13 amino acids. CDR3 amino acids: CASSEGFRETQYF.

V gene TRBV4-3 combines with J gene TRBJ2-1; TCRdb reports TRBD2, a call that lacks DNA to check it against. CDR1 LGHNA and CDR2 YSLEER come from the germline V gene. The length of the CDR3 is 19 residues. The CDR3 loop reads CASSPGTSGGPDSYNEQFF.

This chain joins TRBV24-1 and TRBJ2-2; the D gene TCRdb calls, TRBD1, cannot be checked with no DNA. Germline V gene data show CDR1 as KGHDR and CDR2 as SFDVKD. This CDR3 is built from 15 residues. CDR3 in amino acids: CATTPGTGVTGELFF.

The CDR3 protein is CSASPRAEYSPLHF. This chain joins TRBV20-1 and TRBJ1-6; no DNA is available, so the TRBD1 call from TCRdb remains unchecked. The CDR3 is made up of 14 amino acids. Germline V CDR1 and CDR2: DFQATT, SNEGSKA (reference sequence).

The chain couples TRBV12-3 or TRBV12-4 to TRBJ2-5; the TCRdb call, TRBD2, lacks DNA for checking. The CDR3 is 14 residues long. The CDR3 protein is CASSPTSNQETQYF.

This sequence joins TRBV6-5 and TRBJ2-7; TCRdb outputs TRBD2, but without DNA this stays unchecked. This CDR3 is built from 16 residues. Germline V gene sequence: CDR1 MNHEY, CDR2 SVGAGI. CDR3 sequence reads: CASSSTPWTSSYEQYF.

This chain links TRBV3-1 with TRBJ2-1; TCRdb designates TRBD2, a call that cannot be tested without DNA. The CDR3 covers 15 residues. Germline CDR1 is LGHDT and CDR2 is YNNKEL (reference sequence). The CDR3 here is CASSQDRGPLDSQFF.

This chain joins TRBV29-1 and TRBJ2-3; TCRdb indicates TRBD1, and absent DNA this call remains unverified. The CDR3 is 15 residues long. Germline V gene data show CDR1 as SQVTM and CDR2 as ANQGSEA. CDR3 region: CSPLGGLQNADTQYF.

This chain uses TRBV12-3 or TRBV12-4 with TRBJ1-2. This CDR3 contains 16 residues. Here the CDR3 reads CASSSADTSLRDGYTF.